These T cell receptor beta chains were read from a single sample in a study of HIV-infected patients and healthy controls. TCRdb re-derived calls from the 5' RACE reads in MiXCR, one entry per CDR3 protein. This table holds several thousand distinct CDR3 sequences, around 8.5% found once. The specimen was blood, collected before antiretroviral therapy. These receptors all stem from an adult with HIV infection. The donor label of this sample is uncertain. Each CDR3 is given with its conserved first and last residue. A D gene is named only where the DNA matches it firmly. A clone size is listed for some rows: how often the clone was seen (once, few, many), or a class if it is expanded.

abundance: many; j_gene: TRBJ1-1; d_gene: .; v_gene: TRBV5-6; CDR3nt: TGTGCCAGCAGCTTGCTTCTCATGAACACTGAAGCTTTCTTT; CDR3aa: CASSLLLMNTEAFF
abundance: few; j_gene: TRBJ1-1; d_gene: .; v_gene: TRBV5-4; CDR3nt: TGTGCCAGCAGCACAATATCCGGGGCGAGCACTGAAGCTTTCTTT; CDR3aa: CASSTISGASTEAFF
abundance: many; j_gene: TRBJ2-7; d_gene: .; v_gene: TRBV29-1; CDR3nt: TGCAGCGTTGAAGATACAGGGTATAGGGAGCAGTACTTC; CDR3aa: CSVEDTGYREQYF
abundance: many; j_gene: TRBJ2-3; d_gene: .; v_gene: TRBV29-1; CDR3nt: TGCAGCGTTTCGGACACCCGGCTTGCAGATACGCAGTATTTT; CDR3aa: CSVSDTRLADTQYF
abundance: many; j_gene: TRBJ2-4; d_gene: .; v_gene: TRBV2; CDR3nt: TGTGCCAGCAACTGGGGGAGAAACATTCAGTACTTC; CDR3aa: CASNWGRNIQYF
abundance: many; j_gene: TRBJ2-7; d_gene: .; v_gene: TRBV4-2; CDR3nt: TGTGCCAGCAGCCCGGACCGTGGGGGAAGCTCCTACGAGCAGTACTTC; CDR3aa: CASSPDRGGSSYEQYF
abundance: many; j_gene: TRBJ1-2; d_gene: .; v_gene: TRBV3-1; CDR3nt: TGTGCCAGCAGCCAGGGTTCGAGCTATGGCTACACCTTC; CDR3aa: CASSQGSSYGYTF
abundance: few; j_gene: TRBJ2-3; d_gene: TRBD2; v_gene: TRBV2; CDR3nt: TGTGCCAGCAACCCGGGACTAGCGGGAGATACGCAGTATTTT; CDR3aa: CASNPGLAGDTQYF
abundance: many; j_gene: TRBJ2-1; d_gene: TRBD1; v_gene: TRBV7-2; CDR3nt: TGTGCCAGCAGCTTAGCGTGGGCAGGGGGACCATACAATGAGCAGTTCTTC; CDR3aa: CASSLAWAGGPYNEQFF
abundance: many; j_gene: TRBJ1-3; d_gene: TRBD1; v_gene: TRBV4-1; CDR3nt: TGCGCCAGCAGCCAGGGACAGGGGACAAACACCATATATTTT; CDR3aa: CASSQGQGTNTIYF
abundance: medium-sized; j_gene: TRBJ1-5; d_gene: .; v_gene: TRBV5-1; CDR3nt: TGCGCCAGCAGCGAGTACGGGGATCAGCCCCAGCATTTT; CDR3aa: CASSEYGDQPQHF
abundance: medium-sized; j_gene: TRBJ1-5; d_gene: .; v_gene: TRBV2; CDR3nt: TGTGCCAGCGCGGGGGAAGGCAATCAGCCCCAGCATTTT; CDR3aa: CASAGEGNQPQHF
abundance: .; j_gene: TRBJ2-7; d_gene: .; v_gene: TRBV12-3/TRBV12-4; CDR3nt: TGTGCCAGCAGTTTAAGGCAGGGTTCCTACGAGCAGTACTTC; CDR3aa: CASSLRQGSYEQYF
abundance: many; j_gene: TRBJ2-6; d_gene: .; v_gene: TRBV11-1; CDR3nt: TGTGCCAGCAGCTTGTCCGGGTCCGGGGCCAACGTCCTGACTTTC; CDR3aa: CASSLSGSGANVLTF
abundance: .; j_gene: TRBJ2-1; d_gene: TRBD2; v_gene: TRBV6-6; CDR3nt: TGTGCCAGCAGACACCTAGCGGGAGGGCCGGACAATGAGCAGTTCTTC; CDR3aa: CASRHLAGGPDNEQFF
abundance: many; j_gene: TRBJ2-5; d_gene: TRBD1; v_gene: TRBV7-7; CDR3nt: TGTGCCAGCAGGGGCGGGACAGGGGTTACGGAGACCCAGTACTTC; CDR3aa: CASRGGTGVTETQYF
abundance: many; j_gene: TRBJ2-1; d_gene: TRBD2; v_gene: TRBV6-2/TRBV6-3; CDR3nt: TGTGCCAGCAGCATCAGCGGGAGGAATGAGCAGTTCTTC; CDR3aa: CASSISGRNEQFF
abundance: many; j_gene: TRBJ1-3; d_gene: TRBD1; v_gene: TRBV7-9; CDR3nt: TGTGCCAGCAGCTTAGATGGGACAGGGGTGAACACCATATATTTT; CDR3aa: CASSLDGTGVNTIYF
abundance: .; j_gene: TRBJ2-7; d_gene: .; v_gene: TRBV3-1; CDR3nt: TGTGCCAGCAGCCAACACATAAGGGGAGACGAGCAGTACTTC; CDR3aa: CASSQHIRGDEQYF
abundance: large; j_gene: TRBJ2-5; d_gene: TRBD2; v_gene: TRBV18; CDR3nt: TGTGCCAGCTCACCAATCGTTACAGGCACGCCGGGGGGGTCGTCCCAGTACTTC; CDR3aa: CASSPIVTGTPGGSSQYF
abundance: many; j_gene: TRBJ2-2; d_gene: .; v_gene: TRBV12-3/TRBV12-4; CDR3nt: TGTGCCAGCAGTCAGGGTGCCGGGGAGCTGTTTTTT; CDR3aa: CASSQGAGELFF
abundance: many; j_gene: TRBJ2-7; d_gene: .; v_gene: TRBV6-5; CDR3nt: TGTGCCAGCAGGATGGGGGCGGGGTGGGCCTACGAGCAGTACTTC; CDR3aa: CASRMGAGWAYEQYF
abundance: many; j_gene: TRBJ1-1; d_gene: .; v_gene: TRBV3-1; CDR3nt: TGTGCCAGCAGCCAAGGTCAGGAGTTGGGCACTGAAGCTTTCTTT; CDR3aa: CASSQGQELGTEAFF
abundance: .; j_gene: TRBJ2-7; d_gene: .; v_gene: TRBV12-3/TRBV12-4; CDR3nt: TGTGCCAGCAGTTTATGGGGGAGGCACGAGCAGTACTTC; CDR3aa: CASSLWGRHEQYF
abundance: .; j_gene: TRBJ2-3; d_gene: TRBD1; v_gene: TRBV13; CDR3nt: TGTGCCAGCAGCCCCGACAGGGAGAATACAGATACGCAGTATTTT; CDR3aa: CASSPDRENTDTQYF
abundance: .; j_gene: TRBJ2-1; d_gene: .; v_gene: TRBV11-2; CDR3nt: TGTGCCAGCAGCCCCGAGGCGGGGATAGAGCAGTTCTTC; CDR3aa: CASSPEAGIEQFF
abundance: many; j_gene: TRBJ2-3; d_gene: .; v_gene: TRBV20-1; CDR3nt: TGCAGTGCTAGAAACACGCTTCTAGGTACGCAGTATTTT; CDR3aa: CSARNTLLGTQYF
abundance: many; j_gene: TRBJ1-5; d_gene: .; v_gene: TRBV7-2; CDR3nt: TGTGCCAGCAGCTATAGGGGGGCCGGTCAGCCCCAGCATTTT; CDR3aa: CASSYRGAGQPQHF
abundance: many; j_gene: TRBJ2-1; d_gene: TRBD2; v_gene: TRBV20-1; CDR3nt: TGCAGTGCCGGGGGACTAGAGCTAGGTGAGCAGTTCTTC; CDR3aa: CSAGGLELGEQFF
abundance: many; j_gene: TRBJ1-3; d_gene: .; v_gene: TRBV29-1; CDR3nt: TGCAGCGTTGGAGTCGACGGGGGCCGAAACACCATATATTTT; CDR3aa: CSVGVDGGRNTIYF
abundance: many; j_gene: TRBJ2-1; d_gene: TRBD1; v_gene: TRBV20-1; CDR3nt: TGCAGTGCTGACGATCGGGACAGGTCTTCCTACAATGAGCAGTTCTTC; CDR3aa: CSADDRDRSSYNEQFF
abundance: many; j_gene: TRBJ1-5; d_gene: .; v_gene: TRBV20-1; CDR3nt: TGCAGTGCTAGGGACCACAAGGACGTGTTGCTTGGTCAGCCCCAGCATTTT; CDR3aa: CSARDHKDVLLGQPQHF
abundance: .; j_gene: TRBJ2-1; d_gene: TRBD2; v_gene: TRBV6-5; CDR3nt: TGTGCCAGCAGTTTGCAGCGGGGGGTATACAATGAGCAGTTCTTC; CDR3aa: CASSLQRGVYNEQFF
abundance: many; j_gene: TRBJ1-6; d_gene: .; v_gene: TRBV18; CDR3nt: TGTGCCAGCTCACCATCAGGGGATAATTCACCCCTCCACTTT; CDR3aa: CASSPSGDNSPLHF
abundance: few; j_gene: TRBJ2-4; d_gene: .; v_gene: TRBV5-5; CDR3nt: TGTGCCAGCAGCACCGATGGACTAATACCCATTCAGTACTTC; CDR3aa: CASSTDGLIPIQYF
abundance: many; j_gene: TRBJ2-7; d_gene: TRBD1; v_gene: TRBV5-8; CDR3nt: TGTGCCAGCAGCCGCACAGGGGGCGCCGGCTACGAGCAGTACTTC; CDR3aa: CASSRTGGAGYEQYF
abundance: many; j_gene: TRBJ1-5; d_gene: TRBD1; v_gene: TRBV19; CDR3nt: TGTGCCAGTACTGGGACAGGGGATCAGCCCCAGCATTTT; CDR3aa: CASTGTGDQPQHF
abundance: many; j_gene: TRBJ2-7; d_gene: TRBD2; v_gene: TRBV10-3; CDR3nt: TGTGCCATCAGTGCCTTTAGGGAGCGGGAGGGCCCTGGAGCCTACGAGCAGTACTTC; CDR3aa: CAISAFREREGPGAYEQYF
abundance: many; j_gene: TRBJ1-6; d_gene: .; v_gene: TRBV19; CDR3nt: TGTGCCAGTAGTATGTTCAGAACGGGTAATTCACCCCTCCACTTT; CDR3aa: CASSMFRTGNSPLHF
abundance: many; j_gene: TRBJ1-6; d_gene: .; v_gene: TRBV5-1; CDR3nt: TGCGCCAGCAGCACCAGGGGAGGAAATTCACCCCTCCACTTT; CDR3aa: CASSTRGGNSPLHF
abundance: many; j_gene: TRBJ2-7; d_gene: .; v_gene: TRBV18; CDR3nt: TGTGCCAGCTCAGAACAGGGTCCCCACGAGCAGTACTTC; CDR3aa: CASSEQGPHEQYF
abundance: few; j_gene: TRBJ1-2; d_gene: .; v_gene: TRBV20-1; CDR3nt: TGCAGTGCCACCGACTTCACTCTCGGAACCTTACTCGGGGGCTACACCTTC; CDR3aa: CSATDFTLGTLLGGYTF
abundance: .; j_gene: TRBJ1-4; d_gene: TRBD1; v_gene: TRBV9; CDR3nt: TGTGCCAGCAGCTCCGACAGGGTCGGCGAAAAACTGTTTTTT; CDR3aa: CASSSDRVGEKLFF
abundance: .; j_gene: TRBJ1-2; d_gene: .; v_gene: TRBV29-1; CDR3nt: TGCAGCGTGGGGGACCGTTCTAACTATGGCTACACCTTC; CDR3aa: CSVGDRSNYGYTF
abundance: many; j_gene: TRBJ2-3; d_gene: .; v_gene: TRBV7-2; CDR3nt: TGTGCCAGCAGCTCGACAGGTACCACAGATACGCAGTATTTT; CDR3aa: CASSSTGTTDTQYF
abundance: many; j_gene: TRBJ2-3; d_gene: TRBD2; v_gene: TRBV5-1; CDR3nt: TGCGCCAGCAGCTCGCAACTAGCGGGAAGCACAGATACGCAGTATTTT; CDR3aa: CASSSQLAGSTDTQYF
abundance: many; j_gene: TRBJ1-2; d_gene: .; v_gene: TRBV6-5; CDR3nt: TGTGCCAGCAGCCGGACCGAAACTAACTATGGCTACACCTTC; CDR3aa: CASSRTETNYGYTF
abundance: many; j_gene: TRBJ2-7; d_gene: .; v_gene: TRBV11-2; CDR3nt: TGTGCCAGCAGCCGAATCTACGAGCAGTACTTC; CDR3aa: CASSRIYEQYF